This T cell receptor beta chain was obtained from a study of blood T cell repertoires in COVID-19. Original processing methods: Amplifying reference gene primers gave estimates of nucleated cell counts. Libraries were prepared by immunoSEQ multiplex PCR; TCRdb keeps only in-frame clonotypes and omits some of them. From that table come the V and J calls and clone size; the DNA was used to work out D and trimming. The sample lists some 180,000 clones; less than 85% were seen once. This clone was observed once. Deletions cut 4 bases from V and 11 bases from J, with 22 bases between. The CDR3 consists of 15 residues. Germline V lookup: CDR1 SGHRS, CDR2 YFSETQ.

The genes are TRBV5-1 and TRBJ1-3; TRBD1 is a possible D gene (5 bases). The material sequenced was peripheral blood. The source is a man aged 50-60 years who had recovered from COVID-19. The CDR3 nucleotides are TGCGCCAGCAGCATCGGGACGGCGGGCGGGATCCCCATATATTTT. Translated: CASSIGTAGGIPIYF.